These T cell receptor beta chains were read from a single sample in a study of shared clonotypes between healthy human individuals. Produced via immunoSEQ multiplex PCR; TCRdb's table is partial and in-frame only. The sample lists 550,000 to 600,000 clones; roughly 72% were seen once. The sequenced sample consisted of PBMCs. The receptors come from a woman in her forties in good health. Some clones in this sample may be carry-over from other donors' samples. Each CDR3 is given with its conserved first and last residue. A D gene is named only where the DNA matches it firmly.

TRBV2 16 NA CASSDRWERVVGELFF
TRBV19 15 TRBD2 CATRLSGSSYNEQFF
TRBV7-8 15 NA CASSPARETYNEQFF
TRBV25-1 15 NA CASSESGRIQETQYF
TRBV10-3 14 TRBD1 CAISESGRGDSAFF
TRBV27 15 TRBD1 CASYAGGTGGQTQYF
TRBV28 13 NA CASSPGYRTEAFF
TRBV28 15 TRBD1 CASRTTGTGTYEQYF
TRBV7-6 15 TRBD1 CASSSPGQGTNEQFF
TRBV6-1 16 NA CASSVTRGGTNEKLFF
TRBV18 13 TRBD2 CASSASGGYEQYF
TRBV30 13 NA CAWSPAEHSPLHF
TRBV19 17 TRBD2 CASSLRGTSGRGETQYF